This T cell receptor (beta chain) was captured by sequencing in a study of shared clonotypes between healthy human individuals. This clone was recorded a few times. Its antigen remains unidentified. The naive CD8 fraction comprised CD45RO-negative cells positively selected for CCR7 and excluded terminally differentiated effector memory CD45RA+ cells. With 6 bases clipped from V and 8 bases from J, the junction kept 12 bases outside the gene matches. The CDR3 loop spans 17 amino acids. The germline gives CDR1 MRHNA, CDR2 SNTAGT. Findings of the study overall: Generally, naive subsets (rather than memory subsets) showed larger estimated richness.

Profiled with immunoSEQ multiplex PCR; TCRdb holds only in-frame clones, not every one. The sample lists about 2,200,000 clones, approximately 94% occurring once. The receptor's source is a man younger than 35 in good health. Some clones in this sample may be carry-over from other donors' samples. The sample consisted of naive CD8+ T cells from PBMCs. V is TRBV6-4 and J is TRBJ2-1; TRBD2 matches at 14 bases. The CDR3 loop reads CASSPGTSGRGGDEQFF. The CDR3 nucleotides read TGTGCCAGCAGCCCAGGGACTAGCGGGAGAGGTGGCGATGAGCAGTTCTTC.